This is a list of T cell receptor beta chains from one sample in a study of cytomegalovirus exposure and HLA in healthy donors. Here immunoSEQ multiplex PCR was the method, and the copy in TCRdb shows in-frame clones only, minus some. The repertoire holds approximately 110,000 clones, with about 94% as singletons. Input material: PBMCs. The receptors shown here come from a woman between 18 and 29 years old in good health and CMV-seronegative. Both conserved end residues are part of each CDR3. The order of the fields is J gene, D gene, V gene, clone size, CDR3 DNA, CDR3 protein. A D gene is named only where the DNA matches it firmly. Size tells how often a clone was seen (once, few, many) or the class of an expanded clone, and some rows leave it out.

j_gene: TRBJ1-1
d_gene: TRBD1
v_gene: TRBV5-1
abundance: -
CDR3nt: TGCGCCAGCAGCCTAGCCGGGACAGGGACTGAAGCTTTCTTT
CDR3aa: CASSLAGTGTEAFF

j_gene: TRBJ2-7
d_gene: -
v_gene: TRBV6-5
abundance: -
CDR3nt: TGTGCCAGCAGTTACTTGGGGGCTCAAGAGCAGTACTTC
CDR3aa: CASSYLGAQEQYF

j_gene: TRBJ2-7
d_gene: TRBD1
v_gene: TRBV28
abundance: -
CDR3nt: TGTGCCAGCAGCACCTCCGGGACAGGAGCCCACGAGCAGTACTTC
CDR3aa: CASSTSGTGAHEQYF

j_gene: TRBJ1-1
d_gene: -
v_gene: TRBV28
abundance: once
CDR3nt: TGTGCCAGCAGAAAATTCTTGGAACCTAGGACTGAAGCTTTCTTT
CDR3aa: CASRKFLEPRTEAFF

j_gene: TRBJ1-2
d_gene: TRBD1
v_gene: TRBV6-5
abundance: -
CDR3nt: TGTGCCAGCAGTCGACAGGGGGCCGATATCTATGGCTACACCTTC
CDR3aa: CASSRQGADIYGYTF

j_gene: TRBJ2-2
d_gene: -
v_gene: TRBV7-2
abundance: -
CDR3nt: TGTGCCAGCAGCTTAAGGACGGGAGCAAGCACCGGGGAGCTGTTTTTT
CDR3aa: CASSLRTGASTGELFF

j_gene: TRBJ2-7
d_gene: -
v_gene: TRBV6-6
abundance: once
CDR3nt: TGTGCCAGCATGGGCAGATACTACGAGCAGTACTTC
CDR3aa: CASMGRYYEQYF

j_gene: TRBJ1-1
d_gene: TRBD1
v_gene: TRBV2
abundance: -
CDR3nt: TGTGCCAGCTCATCCGCTCCGGGACAGGGGGCGAACACTGAAGCTTTCTTT
CDR3aa: CASSSAPGQGANTEAFF

j_gene: TRBJ1-4
d_gene: -
v_gene: TRBV28
abundance: -
CDR3nt: TGTGCCAGCATAGGTAGGGGAAAGTCTCACGAAAAACTGTTTTTT
CDR3aa: CASIGRGKSHEKLFF

j_gene: TRBJ2-7
d_gene: -
v_gene: TRBV14
abundance: -
CDR3nt: TGTGCCAGCAGTCAAGGACTGACGACCGAGCAGTACTTC
CDR3aa: CASSQGLTTEQYF

j_gene: TRBJ2-3
d_gene: -
v_gene: TRBV5-1
abundance: -
CDR3nt: TGCGCCAGCAGCTTGTTGGCGGGCACAGATACGCAGTATTTT
CDR3aa: CASSLLAGTDTQYF

j_gene: TRBJ2-3
d_gene: -
v_gene: TRBV10-3
abundance: once
CDR3nt: TGTGCCATCAGTGTCGGGGGCACAGATACGCAGTATTTT
CDR3aa: CAISVGGTDTQYF

j_gene: TRBJ2-3
d_gene: -
v_gene: TRBV4-1
abundance: -
CDR3nt: TGCGCCAGCAGCCAACGCCTACCGTGGCCCGAGGAGCTAAGCACAGATACGCAGTATTTT
CDR3aa: CASSQRLPWPEELSTDTQYF

j_gene: TRBJ1-4
d_gene: -
v_gene: TRBV19
abundance: once
CDR3nt: TGTGCCAGTAGTATAAGGGGAACTGGAGAAAAACTGTTTTTT
CDR3aa: CASSIRGTGEKLFF

j_gene: TRBJ2-7
d_gene: -
v_gene: TRBV6-5
abundance: -
CDR3nt: TGTGCCAGCAGTTGGGGTCCTATCAGGGGCTACGAGCAGTACTTC
CDR3aa: CASSWGPIRGYEQYF

j_gene: TRBJ2-2
d_gene: -
v_gene: TRBV5-1
abundance: -
CDR3nt: TGCGCCAGCAGCTCGGGACAGAACACCGGGGAGCTGTTTTTT
CDR3aa: CASSSGQNTGELFF

j_gene: TRBJ2-2
d_gene: TRBD2
v_gene: TRBV10-1
abundance: once
CDR3nt: TGCGCCAGCAGTGATAGGCGGGAGGGCCTTATCGGGGAGCTGTTTTTT
CDR3aa: CASSDRREGLIGELFF

j_gene: TRBJ2-1
d_gene: TRBD2
v_gene: TRBV9
abundance: -
CDR3nt: TGTGCCAGCAGCGTAGGTCCAGCGGGGCGCGAGCAGTTCTTC
CDR3aa: CASSVGPAGREQFF

j_gene: TRBJ1-1
d_gene: TRBD1
v_gene: TRBV9
abundance: once
CDR3nt: TGTGCCAGCGGCTTATGGGACAGGGAGAACACTGAAGCTTTCTTT
CDR3aa: CASGLWDRENTEAFF

j_gene: TRBJ1-2
d_gene: -
v_gene: TRBV5-6
abundance: few
CDR3nt: TGTGCCAGCAGCATGAACAGAGATGGCTACACCTTC
CDR3aa: CASSMNRDGYTF

j_gene: TRBJ2-1
d_gene: -
v_gene: TRBV6-6
abundance: -
CDR3nt: TGTGCCAGCAGTTACGCGGGACCCGGGCCTCGCAATGAGCAGTTCTTC
CDR3aa: CASSYAGPGPRNEQFF

j_gene: TRBJ2-3
d_gene: -
v_gene: TRBV9
abundance: -
CDR3nt: TGTGCCAGCAGCGTGTTTGGCGGCCAACTCACAGATACGCAGTATTTT
CDR3aa: CASSVFGGQLTDTQYF

j_gene: TRBJ2-5
d_gene: TRBD2
v_gene: TRBV6-1
abundance: -
CDR3nt: TGTGCCAGCAGTGGGGGACTAGCGGGAGGACAAGAGACCCAGTACTTC
CDR3aa: CASSGGLAGGQETQYF

j_gene: TRBJ1-5
d_gene: -
v_gene: TRBV6-1
abundance: -
CDR3nt: TGTGCCAGCAGTGAGGATGGTGGGGCGTTTAGCAATCAGCCCCAGCATTTT
CDR3aa: CASSEDGGAFSNQPQHF

j_gene: TRBJ2-3
d_gene: -
v_gene: TRBV7-2
abundance: -
CDR3nt: TGTGCCAGCAGCTTACGGCGGGTCCCCCTTCCTTCGGATACGCAGTATTTT
CDR3aa: CASSLRRVPLPSDTQYF

j_gene: TRBJ1-1
d_gene: -
v_gene: TRBV9
abundance: -
CDR3nt: TGTGCCAGCAGCGTGGACAGCTTGAACACTGAAGCTTTCTTT
CDR3aa: CASSVDSLNTEAFF

j_gene: TRBJ1-5
d_gene: TRBD1
v_gene: TRBV7-9
abundance: -
CDR3nt: TGTGCCAGCAGCCTAACAGGGGCGGGACAGCCCCAGCATTTT
CDR3aa: CASSLTGAGQPQHF

j_gene: TRBJ1-6
d_gene: -
v_gene: TRBV7-9
abundance: -
CDR3nt: TGTGCCAGCAGCTTAGGTCTCTATTCACCCCTCCACTTT
CDR3aa: CASSLGLYSPLHF

j_gene: TRBJ2-1
d_gene: -
v_gene: TRBV7-3
abundance: -
CDR3nt: TGTGCCAGCAGCTTACGGGGAAGGGGGGGGTACAATGAGCAGTTCTTC
CDR3aa: CASSLRGRGGYNEQFF

j_gene: TRBJ1-5
d_gene: TRBD1
v_gene: TRBV7-8
abundance: -
CDR3nt: TGTGCCAGCAGCCGGACAGGGAGCGGCAATCAGCCCCAGCATTTT
CDR3aa: CASSRTGSGNQPQHF

j_gene: TRBJ2-2
d_gene: TRBD2
v_gene: TRBV28
abundance: -
CDR3nt: TGTGCCAGCAGTTGGGGACTAGCGACCGGGGAGCTGTTTTTT
CDR3aa: CASSWGLATGELFF

j_gene: TRBJ2-7
d_gene: -
v_gene: TRBV27
abundance: -
CDR3nt: TGTGCCAGCAGTGTAGGACGGACTTCAGAGCAGTACTTC
CDR3aa: CASSVGRTSEQYF